These 18 T cell receptor beta chains originate from one sample sequenced in a study of T cells after yellow fever vaccination. MiXCR, run by TCRdb on the 5' RACE reads, gives a single entry per CDR3 protein. The repertoire has roughly 300,000 distinct CDR3 sequences, about 6.9% of them found once; the top ten carry roughly a sixth. The input for sequencing was PBMCs, taken 35 to 50 days after the first yellow fever vaccination. Receptor source: a man between 18 and 29 years old who received the YFV17D yellow fever vaccine.

The V gene is TRBV4-3, the J gene TRBJ2-7, with a tentative D call TRBD1 (6 bases). The germline V and J ends were trimmed by 3 bases and 5 bases, with 11 bases remaining between them. Germline CDR1 reads LGHNA; CDR2 reads YSLEER. The CDR3 contains 13 residues. The CDR3 sequence: CASSHLQGDEQYF. The CDR3 DNA reads as TGCGCCAGCAGCCATTTACAGGGAGACGAGCAGTACTTC.

The sample holds a few counts of this clonotype. The CDR3 loop is CASSVLTSGGVTDTQYF. Written as DNA, the CDR3 is TGTGCCAGCAGCGTCCTAACTAGCGGGGGGGTCACAGATACGCAGTATTTT. The chain combines TRBV9 with TRBJ2-3, with 13 bases fitting TRBD2. Trimming cost V 2 bases and J 2 bases; bases outside gene matches: 5. Per the germline V gene, CDR1 is SGDLS and CDR2 is YYNGEE. There are 17 residues in the CDR3.

In its sample, this clonotype was seen a few times. The chain recombines TRBV6-6 with TRBJ1-2; 8 nucleotides line up with TRBD1. After removal of 10 bases from V and 3 bases from J, the junction contained 7 bases not matched to a gene. The CDR3 consists of 13 residues. Germline CDR1 is MNHNY and CDR2 is SVGAGI (reference sequence). CDR3 sequence reads: CAIGDRSDYGYTF. In DNA form, the CDR3 reads TGTGCCATCGGGGACAGGTCTGACTATGGCTACACCTTC.

This chain uses TRBV18 with TRBJ2-5, with TRBD1 identical over 10 bases. J lost 6 bases, V lost 5 bases, and 6 bases had no gene match. The germline gives CDR1 KGHSH, CDR2 LQKENI. The CDR3 is 14 amino acids. CDR3 nucleotide sequence: TGTGCCAGCTCAGCCGGGACAGGGGAGAAGACCCAGTACTTC. Protein sequence: CASSAGTGEKTQYF.

This clonotype was counted many times. The J gene is TRBJ2-1, the V gene TRBV7-2; D remains ambiguous. Trimming cost V 7 bases and J 9 bases, with 16 bases left between them. CDR1 and CDR2 from the germline V gene are SGHTA and FQGNSA. The CDR3 is made up of 13 amino acids. CDR3 nucleotides: TGTGCCAGCACCCCATCCAGCTCCGGTGAGCAGTTCTTC. Protein: CASTPSSSGEQFF.

The chain recombines TRBV7-6 with TRBJ1-2; no reliable D call. The CDR3 consists of 16 residues. V lost 1 base and J lost 5, with 17 bases in between. CDR1 SGHVS and CDR2 FNYEAQ come from the germline V gene. CDR3 amino acids: CASSLVPGSRLYGYTF. The CDR3, as DNA: TGTGCCAGCAGCTTAGTGCCGGGCTCACGTTTATATGGCTACACCTTC.

The gene calls are TRBV9 and TRBJ2-1; tentative D call: TRBD1 (6 bases). Trimming pared 3 bases from V and 8 bases from J, leaving 15 bases between. CDR1 is SGDLS and CDR2 is YYNGEE in the germline V gene. The length of the CDR3 is 14 residues. Written as DNA, the CDR3 is TGTGCCAGCAGCGGCGAGGGGGATAACGATGAGCAGTTCTTC. Its protein is CASSGEGDNDEQFF.

This chain uses TRBV20-1 with TRBJ1-3; D is uncertain. The CDR3 spans 14 residues. Germline V lookup: CDR1 DFQATT, CDR2 SNEGSKA (reference sequence). V was clipped by 0 bases and J by 1 base, with 7 bases between them. This CDR3 is CSARDIESGNTIYF. DNA of the CDR3: TGCAGTGCTAGAGATATCGAATCTGGAAACACCATATATTTT.

The genes are TRBV10-2 and TRBJ2-5; D call uncertain. The V gene's germline CDR1 is WSHSY and CDR2 SAAADI. The CDR3 has 13 residues. Deletions cut 1 base from V and 4 bases from J, with 7 bases between. The chain's CDR3 is CASSELWGETQYF. The CDR3 coding sequence is TGCGCCAGCAGTGAGTTATGGGGAGAGACCCAGTACTTC.

This clonotype was seen at least ten times. The gene calls are TRBV7-2 and TRBJ2-2, with 8 bases aligning to TRBD2. Germline V lookup: CDR1 SGHTA, CDR2 FQGNSA. V gave up 6 bases and J gave up 2 bases; unmatched junction bases: 8. This CDR3 region has 16 residues. The CDR3 DNA reads TGTGCCAGCAGGCTCCGGGGGGGCCAAAACACCGGGGAGCTGTTTTTT. This codes for CASRLRGGQNTGELFF.

This clonotype has only a few counts. The chain uses TRBV2 and TRBJ2-4, with D perhaps matching TRBD2 (5 bases). The CDR3 loop spans 13 amino acids. CDR1 is SNHLY and CDR2 is FYNNEI in the germline V gene. V lost 8 bases to trimming and J lost 1 base, with 9 bases between them. DNA of the CDR3: TGTGCCAGCCGGAGGATTGCCAAAAACATTCAGTACTTC. It translates to CASRRIAKNIQYF.

This clonotype has at least ten counts. The CDR3 loop is CATRGLAGGTQYF. In DNA, the CDR3 is TGTGCCACCAGAGGACTAGCGGGTGGTACGCAGTATTTT. The chain recombines TRBV24-1 with TRBJ2-3; the match to TRBD2 covers 11 bases. CDR3 size: 13 residues. The V segment lost 7 bases and the J segment 8 bases; nucleotides outside the gene matches: 4. Germline values: CDR1 KGHDR, CDR2 SFDVKD.

The gene calls are TRBV5-1 and TRBJ2-3; TRBD1 is a possible D gene (6 bases). This CDR3 contains 16 residues. The V gene's germline CDR1 is SGHRS and CDR2 YFSETQ. Trimming stripped 3 bases from V and 1 base from J, with 15 bases between. The CDR3 bases are TGCGCCAGCAGCTCGAAGCAGGGGAGCGGCACAGATACGCAGTATTTT. As protein: CASSSKQGSGTDTQYF.

This clonotype came up many times. CDR3 protein: CASSLGAWDSTYEQYF. Here the CDR3 DNA reads TGTGCCAGCAGCTTAGGGGCTTGGGACAGTACCTACGAGCAGTACTTC. The rearrangement uses TRBV7-6 and TRBJ2-7; TRBD1 matches 7 bases. The junction had 8 bases not matched to a gene; V was cut back by 1 base and J by 2 bases. The CDR3 extends over 16 amino acids. Per the germline V gene, CDR1 is SGHVS and CDR2 is FNYEAQ.

The gene calls are TRBV7-6 and TRBJ1-6, with D unclear. This CDR3 contains 15 residues. The germline gives CDR1 SGHVS, CDR2 FNYEAQ. V was shortened by 2 bases and J by 7 bases, with 12 bases between the two germline ends. CDR3 sequence reads: CASSLYSGGNSPLHF. Here the CDR3 DNA reads TGTGCCAGCAGCTTATACTCAGGCGGCAATTCACCCCTCCACTTT.

In the case of this clonotype: An end of the junction does not agree with germline; a read error may underlie this. The V and J genes are TRBV20-1 and TRBJ2-2; 7 bases fit TRBD1. The germline V gene has CDR1 DFQATT and CDR2 SNEGSKA (reference sequence). The CDR3 is made up of 16 amino acids. The CDR3, as DNA: TGCTGTGCTAGAGAGCCCCGACAGGGGAACACCGGGGAGCTGTTTTTT. It codes for CCAREPRQGNTGELFF.

This clonotype was seen ten or more times. This chain uses TRBV5-6 with TRBJ2-5; D possibly corresponds to TRBD2 (6 bases). Germline V gene sequence: CDR1 SGHDT, CDR2 YYEEEE. The CDR3 loop spans 13 amino acids. V gave up 0 bases and J gave up 5 bases, with 8 bases separating them. As DNA, the CDR3 is TGTGCCAGCAGCTTGGGACTAGTCGAGACCCAGTACTTC. It yields the protein CASSLGLVETQYF.

This clonotype was observed at least ten times. The chain couples TRBV5-1 to TRBJ2-1, with no clear D. The length of the CDR3 is 15 residues. Germline assignment: CDR1 SGHRS and CDR2 YFSETQ. V lost 4 bases and J 3 bases, leaving 14 bases between the germline ends. As DNA, the CDR3 is TGCGCCAGCAGCCCGGGCCCCTCCAGCTACAATGAGCAGTTCTTC. Translating it yields CASSPGPSSYNEQFF.